The source of this T cell receptor (beta chain) is a study of CD8 T cells in ankylosing spondylitis. Whole-study findings and limits: About 8 highly homologous variants formed a TCR beta motif that appeared characteristic of ankylosing spondylitis blood.

The germline CDR1 and CDR2 sequences are DFQATT and SNEGSKA (reference sequence). V shed 6 bases and J 8 bases; nucleotides not matched to a gene: 11. The CDR3 runs 16 residues. Using its own MiXCR run on the 5' RACE reads, TCRdb lists one record per CDR3 protein. The sample records a few hundred thousand distinct CDR3 sequences, about a fifth being singletons. This clonotype was seen ten or more times. Its antigen remains unknown. The receptor's source is a male donor with ankylosing spondylitis. The sequenced sample was blood, either unsorted or a sorted T cell fraction (not recorded which). The V and J genes are TRBV20-1 and TRBJ2-1, with 15 positions matching TRBD2. The CDR3 bases are TGCAGTGCGCCGGGACTAGCGGGAGGAAAATGGGATGAGCAGTTCTTC. Amino acids: CSAPGLAGGKWDEQFF.